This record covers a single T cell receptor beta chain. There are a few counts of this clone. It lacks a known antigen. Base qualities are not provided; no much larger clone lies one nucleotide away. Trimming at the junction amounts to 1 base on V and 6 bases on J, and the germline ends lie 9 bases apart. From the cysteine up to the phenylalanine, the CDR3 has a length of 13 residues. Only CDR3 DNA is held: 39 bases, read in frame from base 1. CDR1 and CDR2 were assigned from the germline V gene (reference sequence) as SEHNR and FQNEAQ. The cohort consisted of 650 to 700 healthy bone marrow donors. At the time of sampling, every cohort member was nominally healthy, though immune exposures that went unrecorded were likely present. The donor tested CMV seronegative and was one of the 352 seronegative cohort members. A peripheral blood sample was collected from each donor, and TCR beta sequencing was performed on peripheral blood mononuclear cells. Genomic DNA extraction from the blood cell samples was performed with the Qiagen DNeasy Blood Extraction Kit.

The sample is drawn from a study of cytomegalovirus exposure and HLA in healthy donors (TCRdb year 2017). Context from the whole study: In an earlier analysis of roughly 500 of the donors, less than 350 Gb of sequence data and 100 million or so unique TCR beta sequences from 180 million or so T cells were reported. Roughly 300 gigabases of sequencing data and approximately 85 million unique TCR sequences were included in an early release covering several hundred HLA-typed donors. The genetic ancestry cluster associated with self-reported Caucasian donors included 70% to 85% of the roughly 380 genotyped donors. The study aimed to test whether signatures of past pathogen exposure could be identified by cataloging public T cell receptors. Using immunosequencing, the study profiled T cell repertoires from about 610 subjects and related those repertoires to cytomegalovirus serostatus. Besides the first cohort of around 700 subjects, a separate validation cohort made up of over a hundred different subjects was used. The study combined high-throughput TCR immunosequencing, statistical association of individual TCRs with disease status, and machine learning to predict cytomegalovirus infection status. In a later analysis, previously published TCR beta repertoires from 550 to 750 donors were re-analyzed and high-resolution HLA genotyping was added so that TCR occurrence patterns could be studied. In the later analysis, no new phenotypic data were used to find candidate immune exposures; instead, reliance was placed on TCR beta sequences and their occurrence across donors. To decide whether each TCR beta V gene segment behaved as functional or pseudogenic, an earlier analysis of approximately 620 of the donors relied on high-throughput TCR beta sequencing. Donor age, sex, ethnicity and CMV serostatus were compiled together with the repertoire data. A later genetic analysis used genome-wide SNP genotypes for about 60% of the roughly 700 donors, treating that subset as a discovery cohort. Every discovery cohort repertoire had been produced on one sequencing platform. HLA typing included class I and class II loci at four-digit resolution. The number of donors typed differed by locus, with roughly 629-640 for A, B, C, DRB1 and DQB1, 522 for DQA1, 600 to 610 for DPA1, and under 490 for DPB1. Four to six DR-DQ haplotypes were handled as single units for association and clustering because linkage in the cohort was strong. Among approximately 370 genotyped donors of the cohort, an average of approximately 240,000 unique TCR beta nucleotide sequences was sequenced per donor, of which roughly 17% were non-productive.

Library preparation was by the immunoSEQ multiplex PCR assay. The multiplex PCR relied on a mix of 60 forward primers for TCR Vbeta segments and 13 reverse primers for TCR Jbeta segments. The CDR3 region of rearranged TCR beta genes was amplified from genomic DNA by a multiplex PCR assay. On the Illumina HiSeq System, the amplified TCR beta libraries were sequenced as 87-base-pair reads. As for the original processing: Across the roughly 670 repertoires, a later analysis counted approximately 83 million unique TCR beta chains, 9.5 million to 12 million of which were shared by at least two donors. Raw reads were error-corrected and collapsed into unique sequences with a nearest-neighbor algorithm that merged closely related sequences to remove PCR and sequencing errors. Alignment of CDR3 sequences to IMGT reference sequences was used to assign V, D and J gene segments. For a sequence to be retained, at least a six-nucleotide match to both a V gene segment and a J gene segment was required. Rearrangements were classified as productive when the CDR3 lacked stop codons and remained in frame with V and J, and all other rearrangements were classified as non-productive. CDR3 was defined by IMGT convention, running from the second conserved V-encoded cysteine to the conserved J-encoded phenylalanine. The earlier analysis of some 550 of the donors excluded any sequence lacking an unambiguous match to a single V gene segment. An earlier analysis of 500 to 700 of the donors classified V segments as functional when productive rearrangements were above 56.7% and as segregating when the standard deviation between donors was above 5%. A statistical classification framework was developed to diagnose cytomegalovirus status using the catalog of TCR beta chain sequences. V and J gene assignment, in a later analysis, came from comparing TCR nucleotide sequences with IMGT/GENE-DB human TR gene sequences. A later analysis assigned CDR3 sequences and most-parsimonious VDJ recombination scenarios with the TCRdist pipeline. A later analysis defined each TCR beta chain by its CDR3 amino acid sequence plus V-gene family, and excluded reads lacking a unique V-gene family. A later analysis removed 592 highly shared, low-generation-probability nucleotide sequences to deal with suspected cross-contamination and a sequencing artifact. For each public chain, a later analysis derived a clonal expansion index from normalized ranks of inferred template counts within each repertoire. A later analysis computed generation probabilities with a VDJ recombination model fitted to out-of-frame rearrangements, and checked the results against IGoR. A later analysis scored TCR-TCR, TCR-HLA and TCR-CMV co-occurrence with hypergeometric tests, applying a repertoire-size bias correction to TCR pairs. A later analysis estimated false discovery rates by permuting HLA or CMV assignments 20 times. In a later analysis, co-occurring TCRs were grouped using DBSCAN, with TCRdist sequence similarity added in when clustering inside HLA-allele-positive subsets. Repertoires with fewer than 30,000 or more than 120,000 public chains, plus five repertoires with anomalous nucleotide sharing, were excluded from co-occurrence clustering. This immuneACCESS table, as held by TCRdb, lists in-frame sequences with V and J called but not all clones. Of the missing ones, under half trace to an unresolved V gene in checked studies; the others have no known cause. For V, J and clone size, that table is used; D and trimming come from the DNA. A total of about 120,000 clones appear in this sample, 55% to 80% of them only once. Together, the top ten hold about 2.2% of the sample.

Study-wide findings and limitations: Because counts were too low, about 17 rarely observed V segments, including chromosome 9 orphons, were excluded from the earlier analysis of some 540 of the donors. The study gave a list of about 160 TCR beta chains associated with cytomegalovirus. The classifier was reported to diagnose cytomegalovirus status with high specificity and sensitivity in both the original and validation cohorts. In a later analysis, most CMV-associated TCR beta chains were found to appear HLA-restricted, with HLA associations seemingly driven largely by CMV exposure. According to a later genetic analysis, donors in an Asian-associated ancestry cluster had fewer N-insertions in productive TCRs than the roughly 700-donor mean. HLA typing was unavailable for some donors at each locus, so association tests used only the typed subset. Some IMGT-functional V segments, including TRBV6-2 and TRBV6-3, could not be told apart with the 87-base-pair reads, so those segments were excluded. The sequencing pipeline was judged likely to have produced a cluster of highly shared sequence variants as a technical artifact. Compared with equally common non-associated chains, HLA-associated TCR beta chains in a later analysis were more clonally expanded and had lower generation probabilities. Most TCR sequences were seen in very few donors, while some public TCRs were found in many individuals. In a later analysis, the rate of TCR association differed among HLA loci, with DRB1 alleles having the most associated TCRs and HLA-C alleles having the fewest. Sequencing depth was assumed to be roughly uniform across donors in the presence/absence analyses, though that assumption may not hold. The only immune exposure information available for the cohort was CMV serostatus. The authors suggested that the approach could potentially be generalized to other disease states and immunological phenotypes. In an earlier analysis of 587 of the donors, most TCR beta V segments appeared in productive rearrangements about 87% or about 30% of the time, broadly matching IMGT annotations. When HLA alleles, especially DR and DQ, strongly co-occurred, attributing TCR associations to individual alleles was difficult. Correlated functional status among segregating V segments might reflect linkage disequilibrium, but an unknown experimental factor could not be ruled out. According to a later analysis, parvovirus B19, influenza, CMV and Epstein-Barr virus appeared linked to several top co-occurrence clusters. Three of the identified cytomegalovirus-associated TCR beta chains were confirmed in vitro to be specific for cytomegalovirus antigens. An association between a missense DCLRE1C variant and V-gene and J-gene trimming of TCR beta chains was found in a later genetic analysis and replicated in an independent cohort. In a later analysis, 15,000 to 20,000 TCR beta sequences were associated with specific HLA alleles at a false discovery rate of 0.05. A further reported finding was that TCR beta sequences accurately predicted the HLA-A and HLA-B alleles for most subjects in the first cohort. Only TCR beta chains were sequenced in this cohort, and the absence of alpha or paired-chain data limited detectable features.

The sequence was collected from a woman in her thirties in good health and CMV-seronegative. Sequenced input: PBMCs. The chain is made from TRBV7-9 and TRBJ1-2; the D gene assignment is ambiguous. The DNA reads TGTGCCAGCAGCTTAGGCCTCCAGAATGGCTACACCTTC. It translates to CASSLGLQNGYTF.